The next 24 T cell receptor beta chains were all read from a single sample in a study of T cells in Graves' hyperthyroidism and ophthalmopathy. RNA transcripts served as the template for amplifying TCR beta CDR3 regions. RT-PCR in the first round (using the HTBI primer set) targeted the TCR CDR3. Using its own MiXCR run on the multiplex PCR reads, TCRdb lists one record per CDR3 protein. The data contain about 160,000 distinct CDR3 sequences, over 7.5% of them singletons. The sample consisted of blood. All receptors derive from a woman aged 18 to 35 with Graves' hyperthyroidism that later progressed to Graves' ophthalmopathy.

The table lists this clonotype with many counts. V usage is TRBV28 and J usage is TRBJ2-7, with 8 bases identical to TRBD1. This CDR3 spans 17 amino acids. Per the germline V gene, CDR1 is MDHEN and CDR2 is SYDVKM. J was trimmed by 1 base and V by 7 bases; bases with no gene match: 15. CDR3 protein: CASTSHPGTGSSYEQYF. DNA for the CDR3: TGTGCCAGCACTAGCCATCCCGGGACAGGTAGTTCCTACGAGCAGTACTTC.

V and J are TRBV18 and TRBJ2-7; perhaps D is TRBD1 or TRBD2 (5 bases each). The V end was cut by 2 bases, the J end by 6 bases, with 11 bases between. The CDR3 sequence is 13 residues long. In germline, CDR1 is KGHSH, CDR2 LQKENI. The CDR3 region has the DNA TGTGCCAGCTCACCAGAGGGGCCTGGCGAGCAGTACTTC. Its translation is CASSPEGPGEQYF.

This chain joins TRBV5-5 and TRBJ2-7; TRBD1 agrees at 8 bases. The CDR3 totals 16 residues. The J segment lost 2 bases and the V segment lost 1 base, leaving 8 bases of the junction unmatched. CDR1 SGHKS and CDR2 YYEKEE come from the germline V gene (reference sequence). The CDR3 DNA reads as TGTGCCAGCAGCTTGACAGGGGGGTTGACCGCCTACGAGCAGTACTTC. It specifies CASSLTGGLTAYEQYF.

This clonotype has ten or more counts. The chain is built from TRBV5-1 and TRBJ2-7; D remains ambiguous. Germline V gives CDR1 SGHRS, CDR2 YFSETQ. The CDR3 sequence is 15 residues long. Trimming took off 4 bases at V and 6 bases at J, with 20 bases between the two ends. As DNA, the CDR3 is TGCGCCAGCAGCGCCCCCCGAACGGATTTTGGCGAGCAGTACTTC. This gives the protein CASSAPRTDFGEQYF.

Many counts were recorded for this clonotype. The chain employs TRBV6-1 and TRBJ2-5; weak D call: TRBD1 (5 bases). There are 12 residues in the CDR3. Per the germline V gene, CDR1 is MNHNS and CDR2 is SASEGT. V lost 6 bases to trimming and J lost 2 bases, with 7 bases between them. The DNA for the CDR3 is TGTGCCAGCAGAGACAGACAAGAGACCCAGTACTTC. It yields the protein CASRDRQETQYF.

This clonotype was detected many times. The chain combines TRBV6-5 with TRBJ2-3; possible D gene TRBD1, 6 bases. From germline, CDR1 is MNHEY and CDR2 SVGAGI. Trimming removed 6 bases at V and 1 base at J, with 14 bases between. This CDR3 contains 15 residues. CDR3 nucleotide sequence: TGTGCCAGCAGCTACACGAGGACAGGCACAGATACGCAGTATTTT. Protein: CASSYTRTGTDTQYF.

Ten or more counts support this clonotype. As DNA, the CDR3 is TGCAGTGCCCGAGGGGGGGGGCACTCAGATACGCAGTATTTT. It translates to CSARGGGHSDTQYF. V usage is TRBV20-1 and J usage is TRBJ2-3, with D perhaps matching TRBD2 (7 bases). Germline V gene sequence: CDR1 DFQATT, CDR2 SNEGSKA (reference sequence). The V and J ends lost 6 bases and 4 bases respectively, with 17 bases between them. This CDR3 region has 14 residues.

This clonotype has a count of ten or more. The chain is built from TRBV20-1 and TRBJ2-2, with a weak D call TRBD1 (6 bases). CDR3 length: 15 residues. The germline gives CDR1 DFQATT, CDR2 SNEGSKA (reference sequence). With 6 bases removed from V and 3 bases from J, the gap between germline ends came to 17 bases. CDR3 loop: CSATPQGRYTGELFF. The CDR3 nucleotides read TGCAGTGCCACCCCACAGGGAAGGTACACCGGGGAGCTGTTTTTT.

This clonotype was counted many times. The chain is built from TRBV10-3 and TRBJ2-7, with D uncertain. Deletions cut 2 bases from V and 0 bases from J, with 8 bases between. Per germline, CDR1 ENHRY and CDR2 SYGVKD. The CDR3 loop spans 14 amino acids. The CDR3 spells CAISERGSSYEQYF. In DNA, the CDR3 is TGTGCCATCAGTGAGCGAGGTAGCTCCTACGAGCAGTACTTC.

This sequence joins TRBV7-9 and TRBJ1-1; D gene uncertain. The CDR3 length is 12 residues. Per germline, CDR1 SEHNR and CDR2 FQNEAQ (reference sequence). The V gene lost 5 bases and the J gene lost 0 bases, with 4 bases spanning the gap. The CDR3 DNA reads TGTGCCAGCAGCACCCTGAACACTGAAGCTTTCTTT. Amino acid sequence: CASSTLNTEAFF.

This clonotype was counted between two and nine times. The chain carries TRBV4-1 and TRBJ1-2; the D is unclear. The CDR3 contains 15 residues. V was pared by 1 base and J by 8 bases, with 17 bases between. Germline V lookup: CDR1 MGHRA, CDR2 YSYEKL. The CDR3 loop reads CASSQVVAWVRGYTF. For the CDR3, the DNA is TGCGCCAGCAGCCAAGTTGTGGCGTGGGTCCGCGGCTACACCTTC.

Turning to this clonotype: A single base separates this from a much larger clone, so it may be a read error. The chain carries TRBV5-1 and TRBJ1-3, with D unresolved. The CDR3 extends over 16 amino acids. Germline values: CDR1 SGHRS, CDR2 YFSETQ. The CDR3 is CASSYSTAASANTIYF. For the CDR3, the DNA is TGCGCCAGCAGCTATTCAACAGCGGCCTCTGCAAACACCATATATTTT.

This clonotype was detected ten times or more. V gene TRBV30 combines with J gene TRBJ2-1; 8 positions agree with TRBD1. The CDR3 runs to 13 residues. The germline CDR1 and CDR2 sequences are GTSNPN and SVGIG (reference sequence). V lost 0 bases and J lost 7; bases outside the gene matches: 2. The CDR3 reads CAWSVRGRNEQFF. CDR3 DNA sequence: TGTGCCTGGAGTGTCAGGGGGCGGAATGAGCAGTTCTTC.

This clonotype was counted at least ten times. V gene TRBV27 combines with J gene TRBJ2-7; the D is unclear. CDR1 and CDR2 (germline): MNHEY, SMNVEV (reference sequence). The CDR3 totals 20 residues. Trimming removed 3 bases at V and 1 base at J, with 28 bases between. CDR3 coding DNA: TGTGCCAGCAGTTTGCCCCCCTTGAGCGAGTTTTCCCCCGGGTCCTACGAGCAGTACTTC. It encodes CASSLPPLSEFSPGSYEQYF.

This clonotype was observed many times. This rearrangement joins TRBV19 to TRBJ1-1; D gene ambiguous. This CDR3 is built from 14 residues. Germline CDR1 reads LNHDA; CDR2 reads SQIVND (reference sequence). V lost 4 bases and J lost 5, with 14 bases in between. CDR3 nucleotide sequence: TGTGCCAGTAGTACCAGATCCCTGGGGACTGAAGCTTTCTTT. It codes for CASSTRSLGTEAFF.

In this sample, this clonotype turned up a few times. DNA of the CDR3: TGTGCCAGCCAACAGGGAAAGAATCAGCCCCAGCATTTT. Its translation: CASQQGKNQPQHF. The V and J genes are TRBV5-8 and TRBJ1-5; D might be TRBD1 (6 bases). Per germline, CDR1 SGHTS and CDR2 YDEGEE. Between the trimmed V and J ends, which lost 7 bases and 4 bases, there was a span of 12 bases. The CDR3 is made up of 13 amino acids.

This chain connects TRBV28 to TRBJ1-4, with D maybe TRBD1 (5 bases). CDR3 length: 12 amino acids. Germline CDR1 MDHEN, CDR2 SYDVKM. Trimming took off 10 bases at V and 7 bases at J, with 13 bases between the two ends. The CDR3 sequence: CATTLGGEKLFF. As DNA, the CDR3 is TGTGCCACGACCCTGGGGGGTGAAAAACTGTTTTTT. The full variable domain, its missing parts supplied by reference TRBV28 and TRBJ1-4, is DVKVTQSSRYLVKRTGEKVFLECVQDMDHENMFWYRQDPGLGLRLIYFSYDVKMKEKGDIPEGYSVSREKKERFSLILESASTNQTSMYLCATTLGGEKLFFGSGTQLSVL.

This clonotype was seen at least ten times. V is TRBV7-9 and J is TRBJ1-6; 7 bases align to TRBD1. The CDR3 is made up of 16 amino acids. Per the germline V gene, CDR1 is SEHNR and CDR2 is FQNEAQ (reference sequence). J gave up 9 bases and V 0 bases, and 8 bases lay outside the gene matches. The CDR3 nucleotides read TGTGCCAGCAGCTTAGCGACAGGGTTCGTTTTTTCACCCCTCCACTTT. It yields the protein CASSLATGFVFSPLHF.

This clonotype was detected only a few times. CDR3 bases: TGCGCCAGCAGCCAAGATCGTTTAGGTGGCTACACCTTC. Its protein product is CASSQDRLGGYTF. V gene TRBV4-1 combines with J gene TRBJ1-2; D not certain. There are 13 residues in the CDR3. The germline V gene has CDR1 MGHRA and CDR2 YSYEKL. Trimming stripped 0 bases from V and 7 bases from J, with 9 bases between.

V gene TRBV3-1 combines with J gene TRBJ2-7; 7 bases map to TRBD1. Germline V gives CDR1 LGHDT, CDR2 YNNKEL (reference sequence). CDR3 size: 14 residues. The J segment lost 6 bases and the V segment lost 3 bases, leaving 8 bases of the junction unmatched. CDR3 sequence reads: CASSQAYRGSEQYF. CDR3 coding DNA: TGTGCCAGCAGCCAGGCCTACAGGGGTAGCGAGCAGTACTTC.

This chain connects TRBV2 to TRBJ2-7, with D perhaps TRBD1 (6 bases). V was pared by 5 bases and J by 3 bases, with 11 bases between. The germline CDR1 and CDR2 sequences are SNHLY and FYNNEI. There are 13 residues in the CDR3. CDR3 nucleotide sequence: TGTGCCAGCAGTCGGGACACTAACTACGAGCAGTACTTC. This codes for CASSRDTNYEQYF.

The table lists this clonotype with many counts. The CDR3 region is CASSSPEKNIQYF. The CDR3 nucleotides read TGTGCCAGCAGCTCGCCTGAAAAAAACATTCAGTACTTC. The chain links TRBV11-2 to TRBJ2-4; no firm D call. CDR1 and CDR2 from the germline V gene are SGHAT and FQNNGV. V was shortened by 4 bases and J by 4 bases, with 8 bases between the two germline ends. CDR3 length: 13 amino acids.

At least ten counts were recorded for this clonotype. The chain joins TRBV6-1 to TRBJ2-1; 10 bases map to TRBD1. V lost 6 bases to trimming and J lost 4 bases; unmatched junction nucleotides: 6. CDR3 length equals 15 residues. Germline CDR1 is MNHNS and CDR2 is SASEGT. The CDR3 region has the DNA TGTGCCAGCAGCGACCGGGACAGGGGTTACAATGAGCAGTTCTTC. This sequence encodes CASSDRDRGYNEQFF.

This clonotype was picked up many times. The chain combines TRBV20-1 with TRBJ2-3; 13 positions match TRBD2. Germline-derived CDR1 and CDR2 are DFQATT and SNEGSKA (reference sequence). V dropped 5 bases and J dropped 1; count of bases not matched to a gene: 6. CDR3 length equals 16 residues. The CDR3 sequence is CSALDTSGGGTDTQYF. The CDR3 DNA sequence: TGCAGTGCTCTAGACACTAGCGGGGGGGGCACAGATACGCAGTATTTT.